The 6 T cell receptor beta chains presented below share a single source sample, sequenced in a study of T cells in Graves' hyperthyroidism and ophthalmopathy. The source material, RNA transcripts, was used to amplify TCR beta CDR3 regions. With the HTBI primer set, the TCR CDR3 went through a first round of RT-PCR. Via MiXCR, TCRdb re-called the multiplex PCR reads, giving one row per CDR3 protein. The sample consists of some 770,000 distinct CDR3 sequences, approximately 16% of them appearing once. What was sequenced was blood. Every receptor here comes from a man younger than 30 with Graves' hyperthyroidism.

There are a few counts of this clonotype. The chain uses TRBV2 and TRBJ2-5; 8 bases match TRBD1. J gave up 4 bases and V 7 bases, and 5 bases lay outside the gene matches. Germline CDR1 is SNHLY and CDR2 is FYNNEI. This CDR3 is 13 amino acids long. CDR3 in DNA: TGTGCCAGCACCGCTGGGACAGGAGAGACCCAGTACTTC. Translated, it gives CASTAGTGETQYF.

This clonotype showed up just a few times. This chain uses TRBV24-1 with TRBJ2-1, with 15 bases aligning to TRBD2. This CDR3 contains 19 residues. The germline gives CDR1 KGHDR, CDR2 SFDVKD. V was pared by 10 bases and J by 4 bases, with 16 bases of the junction left unmatched. This CDR3 reads CATRATPGTSGRLYNEQFF. The DNA of the CDR3 is TGTGCCACTCGTGCCACTCCCGGGACTAGCGGGAGGCTGTACAATGAGCAGTTCTTC.

The genes are TRBV13 and TRBJ2-3; TRBD2 aligns across 9 bases. The V gene end was trimmed by 1 base and the J gene end by 7 bases; junction bases not matched to a gene: 6. The CDR3 runs 15 residues. Looked up from germline, CDR1 is PRHDT and CDR2 is FYEKMQ (reference sequence). The CDR3 loop is CASSLVVSGSHTQYF. The DNA of the CDR3 is TGTGCCAGCAGCTTAGTGGTTAGCGGGAGCCATACGCAGTATTTT.

This clonotype came up many times. The genes are TRBV11-1 and TRBJ2-5, with 9 bases lining up with TRBD1. The V gene end was trimmed by 5 bases and the J gene end by 6 bases; junction bases not matched to a gene: 7. Germline V CDR1 and CDR2: SGHAT, FQDESV (reference sequence). The CDR3 runs to 14 residues. CDR3 amino acids: CASSRGQGGKTQYF. CDR3 bases: TGTGCCAGCAGCCGGGGACAGGGTGGAAAGACCCAGTACTTC.

This clonotype was counted many times. V and J are TRBV7-9 and TRBJ2-1; 13 bases are shared with TRBD2. The germline gives CDR1 SEHNR, CDR2 FQNEAQ (reference sequence). The CDR3 spans 17 residues. V dropped 3 bases and J dropped 5; count of bases not matched to a gene: 7. The CDR3 DNA reads as TGTGCCAGCAGCTTCGGACTAGCGGGAGTACGGAACAATGAGCAGTTCTTC. Protein sequence: CASSFGLAGVRNNEQFF. The full variable domain, with the rest looked up from reference TRBV7-9 and TRBJ2-1, is DTGVSQNPRHKITKRGQNVTFRCDPISEHNRLYWYRQTLGQGPEFLTYFQNEAQLEKSRLLSDRFSAERPKGSFSTLEIQRTEQGDSAMYLCASSFGLAGVRNNEQFFGPGTRLTVL.

At least ten counts were recorded for this clonotype. The chain has TRBV18 and TRBJ1-4; unclear D gene. From germline, CDR1 is KGHSH and CDR2 LQKENI. The V end was cut by 4 bases, the J end by 4 bases, with 4 bases between. The CDR3 extends over 12 amino acids. DNA of the CDR3: TGTGCCAGCTCACAGAATAATGAAAAACTGTTTTTT. This encodes CASSQNNEKLFF.